What follows are 22 T cell receptor beta chains derived from one specimen sequenced in a study of molecular identifiers for immune sequencing clone quantification. TCRdb reanalysed the PCR reads using MiXCR and keeps one entry per CDR3 protein. The repertoire includes about 100,000 distinct CDR3 sequences, over 30% of them detected once, and around 4% sits in the top ten. Material for sequencing was naive CD8+ T cells from blood, with Jurkat cell RNA spiked in. Subset meaning: FACS-sorted CD8+CD4-CCR7+CD45RA+ naive T cells. Receptors originate from a human donor in good health. Some libraries in this study had Jurkat cell RNA spiked in.

The chain links TRBV3-1 to TRBJ2-7; 8 bases agree with TRBD1. V trimming: 1 base; J trimming: 6 bases; junction bases outside the gene matches: 11. Germline CDR1 is LGHDT and CDR2 is YNNKEL (reference sequence). The CDR3 totals 16 residues. The CDR3 nucleotides are TGTGCCAGCAGCCAAGGAAATGGACAGGGCCTCCGCGAGCAGTACTTC. It specifies CASSQGNGQGLREQYF.

V gene TRBV7-6 combines with J gene TRBJ2-3; tentatively, D is TRBD1 or TRBD2 (6 bases each). The germline gives CDR1 SGHVS, CDR2 FNYEAQ. The CDR3 runs to 15 residues. V was cut by 1 base and J by 5 bases, with 13 bases left in between. The CDR3 protein is CASSLGPGAGDTQYF. In DNA, the CDR3 is TGTGCCAGCAGCTTAGGTCCGGGGGCAGGAGATACGCAGTATTTT. Using reference TRBV7-6 and TRBJ2-3 for the parts outside the CDR3, the full variable domain is GAGVSQSPRYKVTKRGQDVALRCDPISGHVSLYWYRQALGQGPEFLTYFNYEAQQDKSGLPNDRFSAERPEGSISTLTIQRTEQRDSAMYRCASSLGPGAGDTQYFGPGTRLTVL.

The chain couples TRBV4-1 to TRBJ1-5; D ambiguous. Germline CDR1 MGHRA, CDR2 YSYEKL. Trimming stripped 0 bases from V and 3 bases from J, with 9 bases between. The CDR3 is 15 amino acids. The CDR3 DNA follows: TGCGCCAGCAGCCAAGAAGGCCACTCCAATCAGCCCCAGCATTTT. This encodes CASSQEGHSNQPQHF.

In its sample, this clonotype was seen a few times. The rearrangement joins TRBV27 to TRBJ2-7; D possibly matches TRBD1 or TRBD2 (5 bases each). This CDR3 comprises 13 residues. V lost 0 bases to trimming and J lost 5 bases, with 8 bases between them. Germline V CDR1 and CDR2: MNHEY, SMNVEV (reference sequence). The CDR3 nucleotides read TGTGCCAGCAGTTTATCAGGGACCCACGAGCAGTACTTC. The encoded protein is CASSLSGTHEQYF.

In this sample, this clonotype turned up many times. The chain recombines TRBV5-5 with TRBJ1-1; 7 nucleotides match TRBD1. The CDR3 sequence is 14 residues long. Germline V lookup: CDR1 SGHKS, CDR2 YYEKEE (reference sequence). The V and J ends lost 2 bases and 3 bases, in that order; junction bases with no gene match: 4. The CDR3 here is CASSFWQGDTEAFF. CDR3 DNA sequence: TGTGCCAGCAGCTTCTGGCAGGGGGACACTGAAGCTTTCTTT.

Details on this clonotype: This may be a read error, as it is one base from a much larger clone. This chain connects TRBV6-6 to TRBJ2-7; TRBD1 matches 9 bases. Germline-derived CDR1 and CDR2 are MNHNY and SVGAGI (reference sequence). The CDR3 spans 14 residues. Trimming removed 4 bases from V and 5 bases from J; junction bases left unmatched: 6. The CDR3 sequence is CASSFPGQGDEQYF. The CDR3 DNA reads TGTGCCAGCAGTTTTCCGGGACAGGGCGACGAGCAGTACTTC.

This chain connects TRBV2 to TRBJ2-1; D unclear. Trimming shortened V by 8 bases and J by 8 bases, and 10 bases separated the two germline ends. CDR3 size: 11 residues. The germline V gene encodes CDR1 SNHLY and CDR2 FYNNEI. The CDR3 region has the DNA TGTGCCAGCTACGTCGGCGATGAGCAGTTCTTC. The encoded protein is CASYVGDEQFF.

This clonotype was seen more than once but under ten times. V usage is TRBV4-3 and J usage is TRBJ2-1; D possibly corresponds to TRBD2 (5 bases). The CDR3 is 16 amino acids. Germline CDR1 and CDR2: LGHNA and YSLEER. Trimming cost V 0 bases and J 4 bases, with 13 bases left between them. CDR3 coding DNA: TGCGCCAGCAGCCAAGATTTTGAGGGAGTTTACAATGAGCAGTTCTTC. It translates to CASSQDFEGVYNEQFF.

The J gene is TRBJ2-2, the V gene TRBV12-3 or TRBV12-4; 8 nucleotides match TRBD1. CDR3 length: 16 residues. J lost 5 bases, V lost 4 bases, and 9 bases had no gene match. This CDR3 is CASSYGGQVLTGELFF. CDR3 sequence (DNA): TGTGCCAGCAGTTACGGGGGACAGGTTTTAACCGGGGAGCTGTTTTTT.

On this clonotype itself: A much larger clone lies one base from this, so it may be a read error. The rearrangement uses TRBV20-1 and TRBJ2-5; tentatively, D is TRBD2 (6 bases). Deletions cut 7 bases from V and 2 bases from J, with 20 bases between. Germline lookup yields CDR1 DFQATT and CDR2 SNEGSKA (reference sequence). This CDR3 has 15 amino acids. In DNA, the CDR3 is TGCAGTGGCTCGGACCTGGGGAGCGGGCAAGAGACCCAGTACTTC. Its translation: CSGSDLGSGQETQYF.

This chain connects TRBV15 to TRBJ2-1; tentative D call: TRBD1 (5 bases). The V gene lost 8 bases and the J gene lost 8 bases, with 16 bases spanning the gap. The CDR3 contains 13 residues. CDR1 and CDR2 (germline): LNHNV, YYDKDF (reference sequence). Here the CDR3 DNA reads TGTGCCACCCAAGGAAATGAAGGGGATGAGCAGTTCTTC. Protein product: CATQGNEGDEQFF.

In its sample, this clonotype was seen many times. The gene calls are TRBV15 and TRBJ2-3, with D uncertain. Germline CDR1 and CDR2: LNHNV and YYDKDF (reference sequence). With 5 bases removed from V and 0 bases from J, the gap between germline ends came to 9 bases. This CDR3 is built from 14 residues. The CDR3 nucleotides are TGTGCCACCAGCGAACCGCTAAGCACAGATACGCAGTATTTT. Protein: CATSEPLSTDTQYF. Drawing the rest from reference TRBV15 and TRBJ2-3, the complete variable domain is DAMVIQNPRYQVTQFGKPVTLSCSQTLNHNVMYWYQQKSSQAPKLLFHYYDKDFNNEADTPDNFQSRRPNTSFCFLDIRSPGLGDTAMYLCATSEPLSTDTQYFGPGTRLTVL.

The chain joins TRBV29-1 to TRBJ1-1; D is ambiguous. Trimming left V 3 bases short and J 4 bases short, with 9 bases between. In germline, CDR1 is SQVTM, CDR2 ANQGSEA. The CDR3 loop spans 12 amino acids. CDR3 in amino acids: CSVEVLGTEAFF. The CDR3 coding sequence is TGCAGCGTTGAGGTTTTGGGCACTGAAGCTTTCTTT.

This clonotype has at least ten counts. V and J are TRBV9 and TRBJ2-2; D call uncertain. Trimming took off 3 bases at V and 4 bases at J, with 7 bases between the two ends. Germline loops: CDR1 SGDLS, CDR2 YYNGEE. The CDR3 has 13 amino acids. The CDR3 DNA reads TGTGCCAGCAGCGCCCGAGTCACCGGGGAGCTGTTTTTT. Protein product: CASSARVTGELFF.

This clonotype showed up just once. This may be a read error, as it is one base from a much larger clone. The chain combines TRBV29-1 with TRBJ2-7, with D possibly TRBD2 on 6 matching bases. The germline CDR1 and CDR2 sequences are SQVTM and ANQGSEA. This CDR3 has 13 residues. V lost 7 bases to trimming and J lost 7 bases, with 20 bases between them. CDR3 amino acids: CSARDGGSREQYF. CDR3 nucleotides: TGCAGCGCTAGGGACGGGGGATCGCGGGAGCAGTACTTC.

V gene TRBV2 combines with J gene TRBJ2-1; D call uncertain. The CDR3 spans 12 residues. Germline values: CDR1 SNHLY, CDR2 FYNNEI. Trimming took off 9 bases at V and 4 bases at J, with 10 bases between the two ends. The CDR3 nucleotides read TGTGCCAGTCATGGCGGTTACAATGAGCAGTTCTTC. Translated: CASHGGYNEQFF.

The chain employs TRBV11-2 and TRBJ2-1, with D possibly called TRBD1 or TRBD2 (6 bases each). CDR3 size: 12 residues. CDR1 and CDR2 from the germline V gene are SGHAT and FQNNGV. V dropped 6 bases and J dropped 7 bases, with 10 bases sitting between them. The DNA for the CDR3 is TGTGCCAGCAGGAGGGGGACTAATGAGCAGTTCTTC. It specifies CASRRGTNEQFF.

The table lists this clonotype with many counts. V and J are TRBV27 and TRBJ2-5, with D perhaps matching TRBD2 (6 bases). V lost 5 bases and J lost 1, with 14 bases in between. Germline V lookup: CDR1 MNHEY, CDR2 SMNVEV (reference sequence). The CDR3 has 15 residues. The CDR3 spells CASSPMTGSQETQYF. Written as DNA, the CDR3 is TGTGCCAGCAGTCCAATGACCGGGAGCCAAGAGACCCAGTACTTC.

This clonotype was observed a handful of times. The rearrangement uses TRBV19 and TRBJ1-5; 7 bases are a match to TRBD1. Germline loops: CDR1 LNHDA, CDR2 SQIVND (reference sequence). Trimming cost V 11 bases and J 0 bases; bases outside gene matches: 10. The CDR3 extends over 15 amino acids. CDR3 DNA: TGTGCCGGGGGGGACAGCCCATATAGCAATCAGCCCCAGCATTTT. Its protein is CAGGDSPYSNQPQHF. The full variable domain, rest sourced from reference TRBV19 and TRBJ1-5, is DGGITQSPKYLFRKEGQNVTLSCEQNLNHDAMYWYRQDPGQGLRLIYYSQIVNDFQKGDIAEGYSVSREKKESFPLTVTSAQKNPTAFYLCAGGDSPYSNQPQHFGDGTRLSIL.

This clonotype came up many times. V gene TRBV7-9 combines with J gene TRBJ1-4; D gene unclear. V was cut by 4 bases and J by 10 bases, with 10 bases left in between. Germline V gene lookup returns CDR1 SEHNR and CDR2 FQNEAQ (reference sequence). The CDR3 sequence is 12 residues long. The CDR3 is CASSSTLGKLFF. Written as DNA, the CDR3 is TGTGCCAGCAGCTCGACTTTGGGAAAACTGTTTTTT. The entire variable domain, with the rest obtained from reference TRBV7-9 and TRBJ1-4, is as follows: DTGVSQNPRHKITKRGQNVTFRCDPISEHNRLYWYRQTLGQGPEFLTYFQNEAQLEKSRLLSDRFSAERPKGSFSTLEIQRTEQGDSAMYLCASSSTLGKLFFGSGTQLSVL.

This clonotype was seen at least ten times. This chain joins TRBV4-2 and TRBJ2-7, with no clear D. Germline CDR1 is LGHNA and CDR2 is YNFKEQ. The CDR3 consists of 12 residues. The V and J ends lost 3 bases and 0 bases respectively, with 3 bases between them. DNA for the CDR3: TGTGCCAGCAGCCAGAGCTCCTACGAGCAGTACTTC. Translation gives CASSQSSYEQYF.

This clonotype was observed a handful of times. The missing conserved phenylalanine or tryptophan at the end of this CDR3 makes a read error likely. The chain has TRBV4-1 and TRBJ2-7; D possibly corresponds to TRBD2 (6 bases). The CDR3 runs 15 residues. Trimming pared 1 base from V and 2 bases from J, leaving 12 bases between. Germline V lookup: CDR1 MGHRA, CDR2 YSYEKL. DNA for the CDR3: TGCGCCAGCAGCCAAGGTTCTGGGAGGCCCTACGAGCAGTACCTC. The encoded protein is CASSQGSGRPYEQYL.